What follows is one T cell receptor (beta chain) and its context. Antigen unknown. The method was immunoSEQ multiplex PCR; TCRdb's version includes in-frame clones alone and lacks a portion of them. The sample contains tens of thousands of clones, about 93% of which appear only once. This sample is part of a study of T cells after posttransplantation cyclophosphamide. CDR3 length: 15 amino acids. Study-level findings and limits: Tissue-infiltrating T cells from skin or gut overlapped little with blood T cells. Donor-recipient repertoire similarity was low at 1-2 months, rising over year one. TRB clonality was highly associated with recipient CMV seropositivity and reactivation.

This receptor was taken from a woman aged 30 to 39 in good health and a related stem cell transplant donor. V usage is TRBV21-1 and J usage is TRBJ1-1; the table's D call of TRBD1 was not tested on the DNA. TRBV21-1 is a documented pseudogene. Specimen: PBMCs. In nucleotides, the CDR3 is TGTGCCAGCATTACTAAGAGGCAGGGGAACACTGAAGCTTTCTTT. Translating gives CASITKRQGNTEAFF.